Reported below is one T cell receptor (beta chain). The repertoire was sequenced with immunoSEQ multiplex PCR; TCRdb's copy has only in-frame clones and lacks some. The table records approximately 96,000 clones, about nine tenths of them present only once. The data belong to a study of preoperative IRX-2 immunotherapy in early breast cancer. Treatment in this sample: preoperative locoregional IRX-2 cytokine immunotherapy. Preoperative locoregional IRX-2 cytokine immunotherapy was tested in the phase Ib source study. This CDR3 has 13 amino acids. Germline assignment: CDR1 GTSNPN and CDR2 SVGIG (reference sequence). V lost 3 bases and J 4 bases, leaving 12 bases between the germline ends.

Sequencing was performed on tumor tissue, taken after IRX-2 immunotherapy. This clonotype was obtained from a human donor with breast cancer. The rearrangement uses TRBV30 and TRBJ1-2, with D perhaps matching TRBD1 (6 bases). CDR3 amino acids: CAWRVTGPYGYTF. The CDR3 nucleotides are TGTGCCTGGAGGGTGACAGGACCCTATGGCTACACCTTC.